These 7 T cell receptor beta chains share one sample of origin, sequenced in a study of T-cell memory formation after mild COVID-19. Each CDR3 protein gets one entry after TCRdb re-called the 5' RACE reads with MiXCR. The table lists 120,000 to 150,000 distinct CDR3 sequences, roughly 19% of them singletons. What was sequenced was PBMCs or a T cell subset sorted from them (not recorded which). All receptors derive from an adult woman who had mild COVID-19 (a few samples of this study predate the infection). Cell type and time point are not known.

The J gene is TRBJ2-3, the V gene TRBV5-1; 9 bases line up with TRBD2. Germline-derived CDR1 and CDR2 are SGHRS and YFSETQ. CDR3 length equals 15 residues. Trimming cost V 6 bases and J 0 bases; bases outside gene matches: 5. CDR3 bases: TGCGCCAGCATGCTAGCGGGGTCTAGCACAGATACGCAGTATTTT. Its translation is CASMLAGSSTDTQYF.

The genes are TRBV7-9 and TRBJ1-4; D perhaps matches TRBD1 (5 bases). The CDR3 spans 15 residues. V was clipped by 1 base and J by 6 bases, with 12 bases between them. The V gene's germline CDR1 is SEHNR and CDR2 FQNEAQ (reference sequence). The CDR3 DNA reads as TGTGCCAGCAGCTTAGGGGCAGGGCGATATGAAAAACTGTTTTTT. It yields the protein CASSLGAGRYEKLFF.

This clonotype came up a few times. J is TRBJ1-2 and V is TRBV29-1; D not resolved. Germline V CDR1 and CDR2: SQVTM, ANQGSEA. This CDR3 contains 15 residues. Trimming cost V 1 base and J 5 bases, with 17 bases left between them. The CDR3 DNA is TGCAGCGTTGAAGGGAGAGACCGTCTGCTATATGGCTACACCTTC. Translated, it gives CSVEGRDRLLYGYTF. The full variable domain, in which reference TRBV29-1 and TRBJ1-2 provide the parts outside the CDR3, is SAVISQKPSRDICQRGTSLTIQCQVDSQVTMMFWYRQQPGQSLTLIATANQGSEATYESGFVIDKFPISRPNLTFSTLTVSNMSPEDSSIYLCSVEGRDRLLYGYTFGSGTRLTVV.

This clonotype has a handful of counts. The chain couples TRBV12-3 or TRBV12-4 to TRBJ2-7; no firm D call. The CDR3 has 14 residues. Trimming cost V 6 bases and J 2 bases, with 14 bases left between them. The CDR3 loop reads CASSPGRVPYEQYF. The CDR3 DNA sequence: TGTGCCAGCAGCCCCGGACGGGTCCCCTACGAGCAGTACTTC.

This clonotype was recorded at least ten times. The CDR3 loop is CASSQAWGDIQYF. CDR3 sequence (DNA): TGTGCCAGCAGCCAAGCGTGGGGTGACATTCAGTACTTC. V is TRBV3-1 and J is TRBJ2-4; no definite D call. V was pared by 1 base and J by 8 bases, with 9 bases between. Germline assignment: CDR1 LGHDT and CDR2 YNNKEL (reference sequence). The CDR3 is 13 amino acids.

In this sample, this clonotype turned up a few times. This chain connects TRBV4-1 to TRBJ2-5, with no clear D. The V end lost 4 bases, the J end lost 1 base, and 19 bases lay between the germline ends. Germline V gives CDR1 MGHRA, CDR2 YSYEKL. The CDR3 sequence is 17 residues long. The CDR3 DNA follows: TGCGCCAGCAGCCCGGGCGGCCTGGCAGCCCTCCAAGAGACCCAGTACTTC. Encoded protein: CASSPGGLAALQETQYF.

This clonotype was counted only a few times. The gene calls are TRBV20-1 and TRBJ2-2; D not certain. Germline assignment: CDR1 DFQATT and CDR2 SNEGSKA (reference sequence). The CDR3 spans 15 residues. Deletions cut 0 bases from V and 4 bases from J, with 12 bases between. Here the CDR3 DNA reads TGCAGTGCTAGAGATTCGAAGACTGGCACCGGGGAGCTGTTTTTT. Translating gives CSARDSKTGTGELFF.